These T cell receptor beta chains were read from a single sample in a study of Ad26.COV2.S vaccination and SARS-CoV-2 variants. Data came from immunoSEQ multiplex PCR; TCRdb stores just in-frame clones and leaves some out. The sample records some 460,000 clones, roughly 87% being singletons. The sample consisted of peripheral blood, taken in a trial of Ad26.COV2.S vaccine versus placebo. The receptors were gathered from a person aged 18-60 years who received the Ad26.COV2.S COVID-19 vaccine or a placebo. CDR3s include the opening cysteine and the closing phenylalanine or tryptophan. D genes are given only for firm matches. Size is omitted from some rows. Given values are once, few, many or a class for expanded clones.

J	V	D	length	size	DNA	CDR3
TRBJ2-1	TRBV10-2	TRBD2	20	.	TGCGCCAGCAGTGAGTCGAGGCTAGCGGGAGAGTCAAGGTCCTACAATGAGCAGTTCTTC	CASSESRLAGESRSYNEQFF
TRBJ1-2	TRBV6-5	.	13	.	TGTGCCAGCAGTTACTCAGGGGCCTATGGCTACACCTTC	CASSYSGAYGYTF
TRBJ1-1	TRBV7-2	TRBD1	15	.	TGTGCCAGCAGCCCCCGGACAGGGCAGGGGACTGAAGCTTTCTTT	CASSPRTGQGTEAFF
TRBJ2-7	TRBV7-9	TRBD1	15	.	TGTGCCAGCAGCTCCAACGGACAGGCGACCTACGAGCAGTACTTC	CASSSNGQATYEQYF
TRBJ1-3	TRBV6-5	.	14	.	TGTGCCAGCAGTTACGGGCCGGGGGGAAACACCATATATTTT	CASSYGPGGNTIYF
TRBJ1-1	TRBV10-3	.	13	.	TGTGCCATCAGTGAGTCGTTGGAGATTGAAGCTTTCTTT	CAISESLEIEAFF
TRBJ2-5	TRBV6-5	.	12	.	TGTGCCACAACGGGACATCAAGAGACCCAGTACTTC	CATTGHQETQYF
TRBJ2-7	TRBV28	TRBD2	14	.	TGTGCCAGCAGCCCTCTAGCGGCTTTCTACGAGCAGTACTTC	CASSPLAAFYEQYF
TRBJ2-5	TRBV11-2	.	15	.	TGTGCCAGCAGCCCGGGGAGGACCTCACAAGAGACCCAGTACTTC	CASSPGRTSQETQYF
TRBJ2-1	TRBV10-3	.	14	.	TGTGCCATCAGTGAGTCATCTTGGGTTAATGAGCAGTTCTTC	CAISESSWVNEQFF
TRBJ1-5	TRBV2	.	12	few	TGTGCCAGCAGTTCGGTCCGACAGCCCCAGCATTTT	CASSSVRQPQHF
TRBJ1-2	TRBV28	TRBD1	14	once	TGTGCCAGCAGAACAACAGGGGGCAACTATGGCTACACCTTC	CASRTTGGNYGYTF
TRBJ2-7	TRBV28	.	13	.	TGTGCCAGCAGTTTTGGGGGATTGAACGAGCAGTACTTC	CASSFGGLNEQYF
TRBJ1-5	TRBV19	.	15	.	TGTGCCAGTAGTATCGGACAAGTAAGCAATCAGCCCCAGCATTTT	CASSIGQVSNQPQHF
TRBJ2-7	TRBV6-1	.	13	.	TGTGCCAGCAGTGAATTTCCTGGGGGGGAGCAGTACTTC	CASSEFPGGEQYF